This T cell receptor (beta chain) was identified in a study of T cell responses to AZD1222 COVID-19 vaccine. Study observations and caveats: The reported proportion of spike-specific TCRs targeting unmutated variant regions was nearly half. Compared with day 0, the breadth and depth of the Spike-specific TCR repertoire rose significantly after two doses of AZD1222. Donors in the cohort were predominantly white British and more often female, and clonal diversity was possibly underestimated.

This clone has just one count. Its antigen is unknown. Here immunoSEQ multiplex PCR was the method, and the copy in TCRdb shows in-frame clones only, minus some. The sample lists 150,000 to 200,000 clones, around 94% occurring once. This clonotype was sampled from an adult who received the AZD1222 COVID-19 vaccine. Sequences were derived from peripheral blood, sampled 28 days after the second AZD1222 dose.

The CDR3 sequence is CASSDKLTVSYGYTF. The CDR3, as DNA: TGTGCCAGCAGTGATAAACTTACAGTCTCCTATGGCTACACCTTC. V and J are TRBV2 and TRBJ1-2; no definite D call. The CDR3 covers 15 residues. CDR1 is SNHLY, CDR2 FYNNEI, per germline. V was clipped by 3 bases and J by 4 bases, with 15 bases between them.